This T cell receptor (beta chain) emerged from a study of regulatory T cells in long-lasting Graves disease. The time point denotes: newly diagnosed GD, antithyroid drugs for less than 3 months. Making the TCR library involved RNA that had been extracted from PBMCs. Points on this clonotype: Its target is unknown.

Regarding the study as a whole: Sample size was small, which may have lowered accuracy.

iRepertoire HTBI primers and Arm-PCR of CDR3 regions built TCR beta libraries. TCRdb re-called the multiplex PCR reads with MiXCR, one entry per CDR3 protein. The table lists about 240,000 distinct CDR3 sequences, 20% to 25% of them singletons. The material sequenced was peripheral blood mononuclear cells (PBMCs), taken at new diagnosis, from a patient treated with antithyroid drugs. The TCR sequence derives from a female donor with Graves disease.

Written as DNA, the CDR3 is TGTGCCAGCAGCCCCGATTCCGGGGGCTACACCTTC. Translating gives CASSPDSGGYTF. The gene calls are TRBV7-9 and TRBJ1-2; D not certain. This CDR3 contains 12 residues. The V end lost 5 bases, the J end lost 8 bases, and 12 bases lay between the germline ends. Per the germline V gene, CDR1 is SEHNR and CDR2 is FQNEAQ (reference sequence).